This TCR beta chain comes out of a study of glioma-infiltrating T cells after dendritic cell vaccination. Across the whole study: Treatment, given 2003 to 2012, was autologous tumor lysate-pulsed dendritic cell vaccination. Overall study results and limits: Longer survival after dendritic cell vaccination followed higher pretreatment TIL content.

Germline V gives CDR1 LNHDA, CDR2 SQIVND (reference sequence). This CDR3 is 15 amino acids long. Trimming shortened V by 2 bases and J by 7 bases, and 15 bases separated the two germline ends. Primers: 60 V beta forward and 13 J beta reverse. Assay used: immunoSEQ multiplex PCR; TCRdb lists only in-frame clones, some missing. The repertoire has over 90,000 clones, over 75% of them found once; the top ten carry 2.5% to 3%. Blood PBMC samples: pre-vaccination, two weeks post third vaccination, and at tumor progression. Note on this clone: The target antigen is unknown.

The origin of this receptor is a human donor with glioblastoma. This material consisted of blood, taken before dendritic cell vaccination. This chain uses TRBV19 with TRBJ1-5; tentatively, D is TRBD1 (5 bases). CDR3 bases: TGTGCCAGTAGTATAACGTGGGGGGGTGGGCAGCCCCAGCATTTT. It translates to CASSITWGGGQPQHF.